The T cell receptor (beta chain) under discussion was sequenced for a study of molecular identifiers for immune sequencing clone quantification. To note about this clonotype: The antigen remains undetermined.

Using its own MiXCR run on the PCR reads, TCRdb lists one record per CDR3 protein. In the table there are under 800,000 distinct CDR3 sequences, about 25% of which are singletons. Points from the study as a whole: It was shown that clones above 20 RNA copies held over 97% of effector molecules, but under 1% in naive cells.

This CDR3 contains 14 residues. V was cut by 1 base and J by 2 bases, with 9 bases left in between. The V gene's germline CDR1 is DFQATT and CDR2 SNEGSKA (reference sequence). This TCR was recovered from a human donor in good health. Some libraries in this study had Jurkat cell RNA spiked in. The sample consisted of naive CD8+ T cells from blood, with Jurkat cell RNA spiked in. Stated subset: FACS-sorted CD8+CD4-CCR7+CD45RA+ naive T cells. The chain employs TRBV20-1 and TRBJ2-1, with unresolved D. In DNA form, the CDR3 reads TGCAGTGCTAGAGCGGCCGATACCTACAATGAGCAGTTCTTC. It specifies CSARAADTYNEQFF.